This T cell receptor (beta chain) appears in the sequencing data of a study of cytomegalovirus exposure and HLA in healthy donors. Points from the study as a whole: Within the approximately 120 validation repertoires, first-cohort TCR clusters tended to co-occur, according to a later analysis. Among TCR beta chains, those listed as cytomegalovirus-associated numbered more than 150. Among TCR sequences, most were rare, though some public TCRs appeared in many donors.

Assay: immunoSEQ multiplex PCR; the TCRdb copy retains only in-frame clones and omits some. The sample carries about 76,000 clones, 94% recorded once. The roughly 120-subject validation cohort, separate from the approximately 670-subject first cohort, included the donors. Regarding this clone: The target antigen is unknown.

Trimming removed 8 bases at V and 2 bases at J, with 10 bases between. CDR1 LNHDA and CDR2 SQIVND come from the germline V gene (reference sequence). This CDR3 comprises 13 residues. The receptor was isolated from a young man in good health and CMV-seropositive. V gene TRBV19 combines with J gene TRBJ1-5; D might be TRBD1 (5 bases). Specimen: PBMCs. CDR3 amino acids: CASQQGGNQPQHF. Here the CDR3 DNA reads TGTGCCAGTCAGCAGGGTGGCAATCAGCCCCAGCATTTT.